This TCR beta chain came from a study of CD8 T cells in Susac syndrome. Negative isolation yielded the CD8+ and CD4+ T cells, while FACS enriched the TEMRA cells. The CDR3 is made up of 15 amino acids. Germline values: CDR1 SGHDN, CDR2 FVKESK. The V end was cut by 0 bases, the J end by 3 bases, with 11 bases between. Random hexamers primed reverse transcription of about 0.5 to 1 ug RNA. TCRdb itself ran the immunoSEQ multiplex PCR reads through MiXCR, one entry per CDR3 protein. The repertoire holds about 140,000 distinct CDR3 sequences, with 95% as singletons. The TCR originated in a human donor with Susac syndrome. The sample was CD8+ T cells from PBMCs. The chain is built from TRBV14 and TRBJ1-2; no clear D. In DNA form, the CDR3 reads TGTGCCAGCAGCCAAGACGAAGGGAACGACTATGGCTACACCTTC. This translates into CASSQDEGNDYGYTF.